The present T cell receptor (beta chain) was sequenced within a study of patients and donors after allogeneic stem cell transplantation. The CDR3 is made up of 15 amino acids. Trimming left V 3 bases short and J 0 bases short, with 9 bases between. CDR1 SNHLY and CDR2 FYNNEI come from the germline V gene. TCRdb re-derived calls from the RT-PCR reads in MiXCR, one entry per CDR3 protein. The sample holds 150,000 to 200,000 distinct CDR3 sequences; approximately 25% are singletons and the top ten take roughly a quarter. V gene TRBV2 combines with J gene TRBJ1-5; D uncertain. This sequence was found in a human donor who was either an allogeneic HSCT recipient or a stem cell or donor lymphocyte infusion donor (not recorded which). It is not recorded whose cells these are; they may come from a transplant donor. Input material: blood, either unsorted or a sorted T cell fraction (not recorded which). CDR3 nucleotides: TGTGCCAGCAGTGAGAACAGACATAGCAATCAGCCCCAGCATTTT. Translation: CASSENRHSNQPQHF.